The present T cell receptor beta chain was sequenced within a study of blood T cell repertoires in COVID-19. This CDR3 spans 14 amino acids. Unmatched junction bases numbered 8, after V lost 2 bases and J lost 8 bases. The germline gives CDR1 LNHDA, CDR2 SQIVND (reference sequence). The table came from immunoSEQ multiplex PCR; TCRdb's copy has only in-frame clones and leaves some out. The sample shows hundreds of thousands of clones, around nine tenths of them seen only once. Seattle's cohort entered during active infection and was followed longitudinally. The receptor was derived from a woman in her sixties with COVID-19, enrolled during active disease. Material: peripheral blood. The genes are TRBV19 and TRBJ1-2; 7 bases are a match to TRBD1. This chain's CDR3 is CASSIIFTGAGYTF. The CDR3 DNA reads TGTGCCAGTAGTATAATCTTCACAGGGGCCGGCTACACCTTC.